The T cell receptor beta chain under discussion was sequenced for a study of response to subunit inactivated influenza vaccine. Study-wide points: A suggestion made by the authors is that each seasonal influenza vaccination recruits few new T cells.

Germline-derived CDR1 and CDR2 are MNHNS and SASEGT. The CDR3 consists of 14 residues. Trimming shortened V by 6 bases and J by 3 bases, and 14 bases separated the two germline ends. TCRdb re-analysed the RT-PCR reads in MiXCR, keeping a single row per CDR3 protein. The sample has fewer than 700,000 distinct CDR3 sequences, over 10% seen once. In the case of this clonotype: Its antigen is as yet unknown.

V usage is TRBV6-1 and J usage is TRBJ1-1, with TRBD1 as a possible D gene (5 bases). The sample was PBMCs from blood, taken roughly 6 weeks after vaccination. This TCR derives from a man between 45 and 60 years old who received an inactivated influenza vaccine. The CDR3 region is CASRTSGGDTEAFF. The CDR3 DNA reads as TGTGCCAGCAGAACATCAGGAGGGGACACTGAAGCTTTCTTT.